The sequence of this TCR beta chain was determined in a study of shared clonotypes between healthy human individuals (dated by TCRdb to 2019 to 2021). Study-wide context: The cohort included a few men and a couple of women between 18 and 49 years of age. For each donor, three plates each were used for CD4 naive and CD4 memory, two plates were used for CD8 naive, and one plate was used for CD8 memory. Libraries were prepared and TCR repertoires were sequenced by different laboratories using diverse techniques, in order to increase sequencing depth and limit assay-specific biases. Between about 0.8 and 9 billion PBMCs per donor were obtained by leukapheresis. To estimate repertoire size and how much clonotype sharing occurs between individuals, the study deeply sequenced the blood TCR repertoires of 5 or 6 healthy adults.

The trim is 0 bases for V and 3 bases for J, with a gap of 10 bases between the germline ends. Counted from cysteine to phenylalanine, this CDR3 has 15 amino acids. Just the 45-base CDR3 DNA is kept, in frame starting at base 1. Via the germline V gene, CDR1 is SGHTS and CDR2 YDEGEE. General study outcomes and caveats: Because the study included only a small number of donors, the genetic and exposure-history diversity represented was limited. Clonotypes shared by all four sorted-subset donors showed higher generation probabilities than non-shared clonotypes. Sampling was limited to blood, and TCR repertoires in tissue likely differ from TCR repertoires in blood. Based on pairwise subsampling, the degree of clonotype sharing among donors was expected to be affected by sequencing depth. Naive subsets generally had larger estimated clonotype richness than memory subsets. Approximately 4.8% of naive CD4, 3.5% of naive CD8, 2.3% of memory CD4, and around 0.42% of memory CD8 clonotypes were shared across four donors. Incomplete sequencing was indicated by rarefaction of sorted-subset datasets, despite the large sequencing depth.

CD8 naive samples consisted of CD45RO-negative cells that were positively selected for CCR7, yielding a CD45RA+CCR7+ population without TemRA cells. Healthy HIV-negative adults with no recently reported acute infections or vaccinations were included as donors. Every donor was a Caucasian adult residing in Nashville, Tennessee, USA. After blood collection by leukapheresis, PBMCs were isolated using Ficoll-Histopaque density gradient centrifugation and then cryopreserved in the vapor phase of liquid nitrogen. Purity and quantity of every magnetically sorted T cell population were checked by analytical flow cytometry. Each sorted fraction had its genomic DNA isolated and then quantified by UV absorbance on a Nanodrop 2000c. Regarding this clone: Which antigen it targets is not known. Base qualities are not recorded, but no much larger clone differs from it by a single base.

Using the deep immunoSEQ assay, TCR CDR3 regions were amplified from genomic DNA by multiplex PCR. Extracted genomic DNA from each cell subset was distributed evenly across all wells of several immunoSEQ 96-well plates, and each plate was treated as a replicate. For sorted subsets, 150 to 250 ng of genomic DNA, equivalent to roughly 30,000 T cell genomes, went into each replicate PCR. The purified libraries were quantified using a Qubit 3.0 fluorometer, sized with a Bioanalyzer 2100, and then quantified again using the KAPA Library Quantification kit. Every immunoSEQ 96-well plate was sequenced on a separate single-read 150-cycle Illumina NextSeq 550 flow cell. As for the authors' bioinformatics: The immunoSEQ output contained only junctional sequences without quality scores, so filtering could not match that applied to full-length reads. Sequences were annotated with PyIR, a Python wrapper for IgBLAST v1.9, and V/J genes and CDR3 were assigned using IMGT germline references. Reads were removed for weak V/J assignments (E-value above 1e-6), missing CDR3, stop codons, out-of-frame junctions, or ambiguous translated residues. V3J clonotypes were defined by identical inferred V gene, J gene, and CDR3 amino acid sequence. Percentage overlap between repertoires was computed as shared unique clonotypes divided by the size of the smaller repertoire. Three approaches were used to assess repertoire richness: RTK rarefaction, the Chao1 estimator, and Recon v2.1 estimates of unobserved clonotypes. Generation probabilities were computed with OLGA for all TCRbeta clonotypes obtained by the gDNA method from several donors. The immuneACCESS repertoire file appears here via TCRdb, limited to in-frame rearrangements. These files lack a portion of the clones; in checked studies, under half of the deficit traces to unresolved V genes, and the cause of the others is not known. V and J calls plus clone size are reproduced from that table; the DNA served to infer D and trimming. This sample lists hundreds of thousands of clones; approximately 95% were detected once. Of the sample, over 0.1% falls within the top ten clones.

The chain is encoded by TRBV5-8 joined to TRBJ1-5, with no confident D gene call. The receptor's source is a woman aged 25 to 39 in good health. The sequencing input was naive CD8+ T cells sorted from blood. Reading the label with the study, this specimen's cell subset or site is: CD45RA+CCR7+. The CDR3 reads as follows: CASSLAGTFNQPQHF. The DNA sequence is TGTGCCAGCAGCTTGGCGGGAACCTTCAATCAGCCCCAGCATTTT.